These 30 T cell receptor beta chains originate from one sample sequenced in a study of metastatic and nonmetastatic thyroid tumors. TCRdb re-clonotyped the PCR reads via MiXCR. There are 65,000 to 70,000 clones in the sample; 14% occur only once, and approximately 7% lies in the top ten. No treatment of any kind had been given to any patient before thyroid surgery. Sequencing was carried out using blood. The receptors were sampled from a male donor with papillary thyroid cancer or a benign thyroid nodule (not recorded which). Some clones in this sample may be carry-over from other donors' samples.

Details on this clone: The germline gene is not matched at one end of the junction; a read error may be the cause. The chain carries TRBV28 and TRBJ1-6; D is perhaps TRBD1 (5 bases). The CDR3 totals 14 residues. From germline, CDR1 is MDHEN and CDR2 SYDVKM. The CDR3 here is CASSLPWGGSPPHF. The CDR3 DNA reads TGTGCCAGCAGTTTACCATGGGGCGGTTCACCCCCCCACTTT.

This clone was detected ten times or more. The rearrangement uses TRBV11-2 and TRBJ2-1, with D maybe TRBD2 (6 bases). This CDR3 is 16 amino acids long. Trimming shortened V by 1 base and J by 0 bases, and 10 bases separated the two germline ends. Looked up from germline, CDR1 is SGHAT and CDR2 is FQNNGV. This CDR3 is CASSLGGESSYNEQFF. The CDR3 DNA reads TGTGCCAGCAGCTTAGGCGGGGAAAGCTCCTACAATGAGCAGTTCTTC.

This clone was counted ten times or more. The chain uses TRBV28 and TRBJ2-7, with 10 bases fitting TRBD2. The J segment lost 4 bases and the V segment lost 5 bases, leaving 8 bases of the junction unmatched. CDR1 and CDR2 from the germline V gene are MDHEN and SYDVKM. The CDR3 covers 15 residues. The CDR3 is CASSLTSGAFYEQYF. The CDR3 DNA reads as TGTGCCAGCAGTCTTACTAGCGGGGCCTTTTACGAGCAGTACTTC.

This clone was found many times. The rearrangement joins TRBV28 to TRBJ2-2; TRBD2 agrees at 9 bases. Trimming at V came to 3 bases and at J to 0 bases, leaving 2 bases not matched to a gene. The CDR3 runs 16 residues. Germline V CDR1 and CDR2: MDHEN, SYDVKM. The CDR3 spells CASSLGLAPNTGELFF. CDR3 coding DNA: TGTGCCAGCAGTTTGGGACTAGCCCCGAACACCGGGGAGCTGTTTTTT.

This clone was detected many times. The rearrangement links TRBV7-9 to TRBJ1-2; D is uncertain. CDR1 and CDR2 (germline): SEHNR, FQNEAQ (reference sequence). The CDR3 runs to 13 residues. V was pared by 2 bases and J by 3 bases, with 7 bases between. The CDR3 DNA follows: TGTGCCAGCAGCTTAACAGTGGACTATGGCTACACCTTC. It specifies CASSLTVDYGYTF.

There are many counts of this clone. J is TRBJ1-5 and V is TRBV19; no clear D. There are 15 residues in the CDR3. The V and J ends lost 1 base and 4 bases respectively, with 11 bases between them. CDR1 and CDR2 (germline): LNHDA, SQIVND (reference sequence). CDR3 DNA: TGTGCCAGTAGTATAGGCCTCACTCGGAATCAGCCCCAGCATTTT. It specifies CASSIGLTRNQPQHF.

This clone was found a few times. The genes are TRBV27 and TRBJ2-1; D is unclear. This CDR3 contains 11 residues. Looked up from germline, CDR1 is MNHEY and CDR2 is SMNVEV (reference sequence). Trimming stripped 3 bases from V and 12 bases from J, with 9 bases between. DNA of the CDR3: TGTGCCAGCAGTTTGGTGGGCGTGCAGTTCTTC. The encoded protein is CASSLVGVQFF.

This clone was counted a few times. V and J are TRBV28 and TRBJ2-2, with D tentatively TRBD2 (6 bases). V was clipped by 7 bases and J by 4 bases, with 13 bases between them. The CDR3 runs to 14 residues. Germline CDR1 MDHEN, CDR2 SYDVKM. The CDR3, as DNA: TGTGCCAGCATCCTCCGGAGGGGCACCGGGGAGCTGTTTTTT. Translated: CASILRRGTGELFF. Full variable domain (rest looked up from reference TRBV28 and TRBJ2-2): DVKVTQSSRYLVKRTGEKVFLECVQDMDHENMFWYRQDPGLGLRLIYFSYDVKMKEKGDIPEGYSVSREKKERFSLILESASTNQTSMYLCASILRRGTGELFFGEGSRLTVL.

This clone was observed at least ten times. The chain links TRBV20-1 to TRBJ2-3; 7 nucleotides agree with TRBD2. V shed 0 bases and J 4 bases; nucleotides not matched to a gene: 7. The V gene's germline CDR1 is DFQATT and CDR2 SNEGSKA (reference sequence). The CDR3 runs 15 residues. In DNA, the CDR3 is TGCAGTGCTAGAGATCCGAAAGGGAGGGCAGATACGCAGTATTTT. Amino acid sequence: CSARDPKGRADTQYF.

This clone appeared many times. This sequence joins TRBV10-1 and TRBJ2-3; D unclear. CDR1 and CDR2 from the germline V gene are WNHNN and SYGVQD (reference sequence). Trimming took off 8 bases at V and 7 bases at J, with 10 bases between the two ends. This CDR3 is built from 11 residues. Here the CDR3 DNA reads TGCGCCAGCGGTCCTGCAAATACGCAGTATTTT. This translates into CASGPANTQYF.

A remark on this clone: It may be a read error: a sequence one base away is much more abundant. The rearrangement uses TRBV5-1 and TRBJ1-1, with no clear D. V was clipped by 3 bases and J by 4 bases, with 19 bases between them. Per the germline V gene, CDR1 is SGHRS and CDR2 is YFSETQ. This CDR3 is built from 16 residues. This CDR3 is CASSYPNGGTGTEAFF. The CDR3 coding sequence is TGCGCCAGCAGCTATCCAAATGGTGGCACGGGCACTGAAGCTTTCTTT.

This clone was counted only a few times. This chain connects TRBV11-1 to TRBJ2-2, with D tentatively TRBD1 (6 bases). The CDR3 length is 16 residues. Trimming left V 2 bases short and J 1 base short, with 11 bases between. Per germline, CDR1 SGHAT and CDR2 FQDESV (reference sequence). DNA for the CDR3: TGTGCCAGCAGCTTACGTGGACAGCAGAACACCGGGGAGCTGTTTTTT. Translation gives CASSLRGQQNTGELFF. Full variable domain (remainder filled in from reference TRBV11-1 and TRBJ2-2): EAEVAQSPRYKITEKSQAVAFWCDPISGHATLYWYRQILGQGPELLVQFQDESVVDDSQLPKDRFSAERLKGVDSTLKIQPAELGDSAMYLCASSLRGQQNTGELFFGEGSRLTVL.

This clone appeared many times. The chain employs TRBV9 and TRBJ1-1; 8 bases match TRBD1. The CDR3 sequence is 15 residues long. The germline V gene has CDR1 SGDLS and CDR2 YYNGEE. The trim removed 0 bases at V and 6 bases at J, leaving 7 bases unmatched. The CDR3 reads CASSVAGGESSEAFF. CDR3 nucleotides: TGTGCCAGCAGCGTAGCAGGGGGCGAAAGCTCTGAAGCTTTCTTT.

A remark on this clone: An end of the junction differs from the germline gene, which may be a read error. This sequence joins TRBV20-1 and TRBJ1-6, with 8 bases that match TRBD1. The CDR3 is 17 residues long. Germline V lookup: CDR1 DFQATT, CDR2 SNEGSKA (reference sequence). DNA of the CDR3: TGCGGTGCTAGAGATCTCACGTACAGGGGGGTCCCTGGGCCCCTCCACTTT. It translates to CGARDLTYRGVPGPLHF.

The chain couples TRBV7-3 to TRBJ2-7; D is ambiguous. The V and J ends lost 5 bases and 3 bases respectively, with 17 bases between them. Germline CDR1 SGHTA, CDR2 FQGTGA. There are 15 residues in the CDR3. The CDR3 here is CASSPPLRSYYEQYV. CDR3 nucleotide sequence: TGTGCCAGCAGCCCACCGCTCCGGAGCTACTACGAGCAGTACGTC.

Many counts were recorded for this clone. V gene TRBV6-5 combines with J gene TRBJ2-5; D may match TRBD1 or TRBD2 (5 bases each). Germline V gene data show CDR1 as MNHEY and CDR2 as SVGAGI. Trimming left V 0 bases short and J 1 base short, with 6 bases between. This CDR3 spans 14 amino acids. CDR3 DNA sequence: TGTGCCAGCAGTTACTCGGGACCCCAAGAGACCCAGTACTTC. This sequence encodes CASSYSGPQETQYF.

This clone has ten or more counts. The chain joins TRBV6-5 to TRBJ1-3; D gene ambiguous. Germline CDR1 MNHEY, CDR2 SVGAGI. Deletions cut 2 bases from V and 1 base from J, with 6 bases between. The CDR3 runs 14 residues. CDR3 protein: CASSYQQSGNTIYF. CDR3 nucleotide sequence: TGTGCCAGCAGTTACCAACAATCTGGAAACACCATATATTTT.

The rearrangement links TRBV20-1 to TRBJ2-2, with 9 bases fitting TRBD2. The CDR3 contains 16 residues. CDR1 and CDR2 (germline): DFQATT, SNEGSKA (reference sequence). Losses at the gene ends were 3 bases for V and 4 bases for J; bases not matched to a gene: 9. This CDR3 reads CSASVAGAPGTGELFF. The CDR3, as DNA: TGCAGTGCTAGTGTAGCGGGGGCCCCTGGCACCGGGGAGCTGTTTTTT.

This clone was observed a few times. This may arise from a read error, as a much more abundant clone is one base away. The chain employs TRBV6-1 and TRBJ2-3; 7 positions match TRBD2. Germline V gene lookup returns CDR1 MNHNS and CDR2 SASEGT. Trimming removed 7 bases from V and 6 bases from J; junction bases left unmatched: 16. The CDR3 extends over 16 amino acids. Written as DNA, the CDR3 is TGTGCCAGCACCTCCGGGGGGAGGATCTTTGCGGATACGCAGTATTTT. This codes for CASTSGGRIFADTQYF.

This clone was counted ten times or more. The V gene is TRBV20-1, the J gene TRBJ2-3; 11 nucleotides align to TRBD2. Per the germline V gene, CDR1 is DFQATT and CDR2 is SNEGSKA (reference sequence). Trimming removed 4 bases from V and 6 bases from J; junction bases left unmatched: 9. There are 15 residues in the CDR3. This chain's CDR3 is CSAKPFSSGRDTQYF. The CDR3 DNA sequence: TGCAGTGCTAAGCCTTTCTCTAGCGGGAGGGATACGCAGTATTTT.

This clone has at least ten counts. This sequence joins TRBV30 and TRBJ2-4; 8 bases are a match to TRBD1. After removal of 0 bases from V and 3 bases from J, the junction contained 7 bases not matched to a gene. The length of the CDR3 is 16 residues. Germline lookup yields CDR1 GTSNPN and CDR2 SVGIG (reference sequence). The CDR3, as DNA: TGTGCCTGGAGTGTAATTCAGGGGGCGGGCAAAAACATTCAGTACTTC. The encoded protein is CAWSVIQGAGKNIQYF.

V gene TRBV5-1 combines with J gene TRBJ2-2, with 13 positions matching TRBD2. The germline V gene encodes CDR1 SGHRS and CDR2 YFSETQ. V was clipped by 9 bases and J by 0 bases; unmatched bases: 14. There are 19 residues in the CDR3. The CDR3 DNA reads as TGCGCCATCATCAGGGACTCTGGGACTAGCGGGACGAACACCGGGGAGCTGTTTTTT. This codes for CAIIRDSGTSGTNTGELFF. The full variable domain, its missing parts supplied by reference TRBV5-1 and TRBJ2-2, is KAGVTQTPRYLIKTRGQQVTLSCSPISGHRSVSWYQQTPGQGLQFLFEYFSETQRNKGNFPGRFSGRQFSNSRSEMNVSTLELGDSALYLCAIIRDSGTSGTNTGELFFGEGSRLTVL.

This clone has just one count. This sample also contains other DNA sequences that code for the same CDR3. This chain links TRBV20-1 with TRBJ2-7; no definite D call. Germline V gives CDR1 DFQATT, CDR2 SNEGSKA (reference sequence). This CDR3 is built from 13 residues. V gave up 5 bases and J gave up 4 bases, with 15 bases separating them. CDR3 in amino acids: CSAVPVSVYEQYF. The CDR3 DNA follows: TGCAGTGCTGTCCCCGTGTCCGTATACGAGCAGTACTTC.

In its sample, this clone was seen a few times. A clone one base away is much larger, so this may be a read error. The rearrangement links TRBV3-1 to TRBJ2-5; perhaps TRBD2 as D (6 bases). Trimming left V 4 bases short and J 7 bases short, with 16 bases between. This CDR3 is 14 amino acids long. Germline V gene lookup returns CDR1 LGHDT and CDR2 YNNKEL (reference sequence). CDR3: CASSPGLSVATQYF. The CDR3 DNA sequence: TGTGCCAGCAGCCCCGGACTATCGGTCGCGACCCAGTACTTC.

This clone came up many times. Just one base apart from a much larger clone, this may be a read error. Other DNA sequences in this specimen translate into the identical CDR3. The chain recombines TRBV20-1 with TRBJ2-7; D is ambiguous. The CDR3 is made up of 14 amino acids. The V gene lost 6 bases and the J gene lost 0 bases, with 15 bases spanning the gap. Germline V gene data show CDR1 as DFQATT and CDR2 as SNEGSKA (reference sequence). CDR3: CSAGSGASSYEQYF. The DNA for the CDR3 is TGCAGTGCCGGTTCAGGAGCTAGCTCCTACGAGCAGTACTTC.

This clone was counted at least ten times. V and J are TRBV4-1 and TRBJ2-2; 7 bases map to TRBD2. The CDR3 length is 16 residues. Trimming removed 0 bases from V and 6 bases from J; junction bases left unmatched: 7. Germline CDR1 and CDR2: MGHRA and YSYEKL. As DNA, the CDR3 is TGCGCCAGCAGCCAAGATCTCGGACTAGGAGCCGGGGAGCTGTTTTTT. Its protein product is CASSQDLGLGAGELFF.

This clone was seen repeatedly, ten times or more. The CDR3 region has the DNA TGTGCCAGCAGTCCCACCCGGCAGGGGGATAGCTATGGCTACACCTTC. This encodes CASSPTRQGDSYGYTF. This chain joins TRBV28 and TRBJ1-2; 7 bases line up with TRBD1. CDR3 length: 16 residues. With 5 bases clipped from V and 4 bases from J, the junction kept 13 bases outside the gene matches. Germline loops: CDR1 MDHEN, CDR2 SYDVKM.

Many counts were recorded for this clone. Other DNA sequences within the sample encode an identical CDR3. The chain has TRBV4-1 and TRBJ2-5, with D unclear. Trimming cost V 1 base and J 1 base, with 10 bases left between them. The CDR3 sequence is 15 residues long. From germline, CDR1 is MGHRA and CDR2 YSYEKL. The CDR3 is CASSQVALSQETQYF. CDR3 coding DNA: TGCGCCAGCAGCCAAGTAGCCTTGAGCCAAGAGACCCAGTACTTC.

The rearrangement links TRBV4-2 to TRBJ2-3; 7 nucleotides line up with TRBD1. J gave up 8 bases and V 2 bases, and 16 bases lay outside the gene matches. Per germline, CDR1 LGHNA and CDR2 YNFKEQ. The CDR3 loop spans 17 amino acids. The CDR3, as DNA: TGTGCCAGCAGCCAAAGCCGGACAGGCCCCTCAACCGGTACGCAGTATTTT. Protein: CASSQSRTGPSTGTQYF.

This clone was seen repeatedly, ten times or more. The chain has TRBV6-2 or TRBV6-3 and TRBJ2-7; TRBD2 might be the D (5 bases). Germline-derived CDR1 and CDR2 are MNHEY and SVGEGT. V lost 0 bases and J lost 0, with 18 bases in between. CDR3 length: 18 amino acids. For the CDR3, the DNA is TGTGCCAGCAGTTACTCGAGCAGTCCAGCGGTGAGCTCCTACGAGCAGTACTTC. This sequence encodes CASSYSSSPAVSSYEQYF.